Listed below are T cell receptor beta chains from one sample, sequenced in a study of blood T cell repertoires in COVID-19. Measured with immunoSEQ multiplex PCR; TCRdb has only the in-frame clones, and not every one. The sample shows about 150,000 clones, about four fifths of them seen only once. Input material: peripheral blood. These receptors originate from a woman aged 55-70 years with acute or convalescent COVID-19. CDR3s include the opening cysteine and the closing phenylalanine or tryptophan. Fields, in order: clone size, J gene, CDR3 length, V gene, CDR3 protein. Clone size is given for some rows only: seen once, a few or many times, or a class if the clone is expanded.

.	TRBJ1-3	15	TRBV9	CASSPRTISGNTIYF
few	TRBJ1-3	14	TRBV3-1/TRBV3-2	CASSQSGSGNTIYF
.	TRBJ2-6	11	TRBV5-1	CASGVGNVLTF
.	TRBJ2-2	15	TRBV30	CAWSFGGGNTGELFF
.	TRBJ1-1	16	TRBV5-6	CASSLKGGTMNTEAFF
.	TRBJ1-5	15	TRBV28	CASSFSGSYNQPQHF
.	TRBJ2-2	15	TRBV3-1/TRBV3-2	CASSTSSGVTGELFF
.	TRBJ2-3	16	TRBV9	CASSPLGGGPTDTQYF
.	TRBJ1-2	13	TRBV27	CASKRRGDYGYTF
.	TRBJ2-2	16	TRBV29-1	CSVEGLAGEGSGELFF
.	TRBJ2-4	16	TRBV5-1	CASSDVARDRKNIQYF
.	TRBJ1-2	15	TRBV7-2	CASSLSGTDLYGYTF
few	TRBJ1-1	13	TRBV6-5	CASSTTRWTEAFF
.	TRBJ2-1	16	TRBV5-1	CASSPGAGGDYNEQFF
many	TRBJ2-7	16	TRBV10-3	CAISEDYRGARYEQYF
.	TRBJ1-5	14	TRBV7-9	CASSLGAGNQPQHF
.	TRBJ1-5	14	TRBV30	CAWSVSGLGQPQHF
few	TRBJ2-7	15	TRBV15	CATSRDLTGLSEQYF
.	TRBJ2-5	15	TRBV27	CASSPGQGASETQYF
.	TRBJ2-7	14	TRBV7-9	CASSLSGGDHEQYF
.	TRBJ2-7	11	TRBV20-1	CSARDSYEQYF
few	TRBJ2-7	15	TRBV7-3	CASSLTASGVYEQYF
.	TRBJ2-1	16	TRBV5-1	CASSLRPAGDNNEQFF
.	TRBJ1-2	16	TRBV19	CASSIRGTGRLDGYTF
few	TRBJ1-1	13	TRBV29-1	CSVLTGVVSEAFF
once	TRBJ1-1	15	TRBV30	CAWTNRGGGVTEAFF
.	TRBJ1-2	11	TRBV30	CAWNRDYGYTF
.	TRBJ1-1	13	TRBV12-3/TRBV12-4	CASRSGNYPEAFF
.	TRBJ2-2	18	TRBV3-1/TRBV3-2	CASSVRPTSGGATGELFF
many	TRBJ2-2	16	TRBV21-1	CASSKVYDSYRRELFF
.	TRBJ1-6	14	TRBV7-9	CASSWTGGNSPLHF
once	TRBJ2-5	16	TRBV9	CASSARLAGGLETQYF
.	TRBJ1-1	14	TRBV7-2	CASSLIPTNSEAFF
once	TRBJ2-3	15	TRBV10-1	CASSESSGGAEEQYF
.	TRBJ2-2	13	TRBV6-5	CASNTRFGGELFF
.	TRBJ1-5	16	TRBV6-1	CASSVRTGLTYQPQHF
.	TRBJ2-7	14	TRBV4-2	CASSPGLGSYEQYF
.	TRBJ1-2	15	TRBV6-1	CASSEQVWDSSGYTF
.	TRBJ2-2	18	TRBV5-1	CASGRQGANHPNTGELFF
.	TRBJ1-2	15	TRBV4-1	CASSPSKGNIAPETF
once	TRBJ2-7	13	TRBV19	CATSAGLSYEQYF
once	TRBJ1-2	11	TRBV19	CASSMEGGYTF
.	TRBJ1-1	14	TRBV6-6	CASIQQGLNTEAFF